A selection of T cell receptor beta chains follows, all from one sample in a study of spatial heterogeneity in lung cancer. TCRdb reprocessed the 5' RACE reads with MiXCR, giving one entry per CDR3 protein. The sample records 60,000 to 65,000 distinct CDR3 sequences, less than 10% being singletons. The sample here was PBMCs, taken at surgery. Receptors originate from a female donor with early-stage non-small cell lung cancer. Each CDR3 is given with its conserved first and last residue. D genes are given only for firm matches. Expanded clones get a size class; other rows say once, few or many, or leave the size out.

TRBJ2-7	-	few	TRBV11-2	CASSIQGRYEQYF	TGTGCCAGCAGCATTCAGGGACGATACGAGCAGTACTTC
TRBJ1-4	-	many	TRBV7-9	CASSPDPAGEKLFF	TGTGCCAGCAGCCCGGACCCCGCGGGGGAAAAACTGTTTTTT
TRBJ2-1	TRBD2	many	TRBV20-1	CSFRLAGGGRNEQFF	TGCAGTTTTAGACTAGCGGGGGGTGGCCGGAATGAGCAGTTCTTC
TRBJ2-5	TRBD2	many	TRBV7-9	CASSQTSRQETQYF	TGTGCCAGCAGCCAGACTAGCCGCCAAGAGACCCAGTACTTC
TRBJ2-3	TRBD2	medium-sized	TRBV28	CASSGLAGGPKSTDTQYF	TGTGCCAGCAGTGGCCTGGCGGGGGGCCCCAAAAGCACAGATACGCAGTATTTT
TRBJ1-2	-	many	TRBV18	CASSPDNYGYTF	TGTGCCAGCTCACCAGATAACTATGGCTACACCTTC
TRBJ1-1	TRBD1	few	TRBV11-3	CASSTGQGGTEAFF	TGTGCCAGCAGCACCGGACAGGGAGGCACTGAAGCTTTCTTT
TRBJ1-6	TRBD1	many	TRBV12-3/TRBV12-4	CASTEDRGNSPLHF	TGTGCCAGCACTGAGGACAGGGGTAATTCACCCCTCCACTTT
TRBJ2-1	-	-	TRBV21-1	CASSKGKRAAAEQFF	TGTGCCAGCAGCAAAGGCAAGAGGGCAGCGGCGGAGCAGTTCTTC
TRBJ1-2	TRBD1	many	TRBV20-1	CSASETGTGDGYTF	TGCAGTGCTAGTGAAACCGGGACAGGGGATGGCTACACCTTC
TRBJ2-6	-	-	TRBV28	CASSSGSLVGANVLTF	TGTGCCAGCAGTTCAGGGTCACTGGTGGGGGCCAACGTCCTGACTTTC
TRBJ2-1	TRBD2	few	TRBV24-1	CATSAPSSGRFIYNEQFF	TGTGCCACCAGTGCCCCATCTAGCGGGAGATTTATTTACAATGAGCAGTTCTTC
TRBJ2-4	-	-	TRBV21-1	CASSKIRQALAKNIQYF	TGTGCCAGCAGCAAAATCCGCCAAGCATTAGCCAAAAACATTCAGTACTTC
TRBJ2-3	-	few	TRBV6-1	CASRRVGDRADTQYF	TGTGCCAGCAGGCGGGTGGGGGATCGAGCAGATACGCAGTATTTT
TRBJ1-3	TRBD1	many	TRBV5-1	CASSFQDRSENTIYF	TGCGCCAGCAGCTTCCAGGACAGGTCGGAAAACACCATATATTTT
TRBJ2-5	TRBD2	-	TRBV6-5	CASRTGGETQYF	TGTGCCAGCAGAACGGGGGGAGAGACCCAGTACTTC
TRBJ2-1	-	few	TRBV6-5	CASSYLPEGSYNEQFF	TGTGCCAGCAGTTACCTCCCGGAGGGTTCCTACAATGAGCAGTTCTTC
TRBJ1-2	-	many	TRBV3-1	CASSQGPTENYGYTF	TGTGCCAGCAGCCAGGGACCCACGGAGAACTATGGCTACACCTTC
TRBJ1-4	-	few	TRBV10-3	CAISEAGATNEKLFF	TGTGCCATCAGTGAGGCGGGTGCAACTAATGAAAAACTGTTTTTT
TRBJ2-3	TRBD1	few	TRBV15	CATSRDGAGGLAGTDTQYF	TGTGCCACCAGCAGAGATGGGGCAGGGGGCCTAGCTGGCACAGATACGCAGTATTTT
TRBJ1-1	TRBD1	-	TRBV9	CASSFDRGNTEAFF	TGTGCCAGCAGCTTCGACAGGGGGAACACTGAAGCTTTCTTT
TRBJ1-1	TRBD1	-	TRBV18	CASSVRDRYTNAEAFF	TGTGCCAGCTCAGTCCGGGACAGATATACGAACGCTGAAGCTTTCTTT
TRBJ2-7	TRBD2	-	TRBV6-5	CASSRPSSGEQYF	TGTGCCAGCAGCCGACCCTCTAGCGGGGAGCAGTACTTC
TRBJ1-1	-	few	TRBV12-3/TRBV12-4	CASSLQSMNTEAFF	TGTGCCAGCAGCCTACAGAGCATGAACACTGAAGCTTTCTTT
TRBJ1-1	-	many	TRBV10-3	CAISESAEHTEAFF	TGTGCCATCAGTGAGTCGGCAGAACACACTGAAGCTTTCTTT
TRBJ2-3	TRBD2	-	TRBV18	CASSPGTITDTQYF	TGTGCCAGCTCGCCTGGGACTATCACAGATACGCAGTATTTT
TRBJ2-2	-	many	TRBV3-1	CASSRTPGGAGELFF	TGTGCCAGCAGCCGCACCCCCGGGGGAGCCGGGGAGCTGTTTTTT
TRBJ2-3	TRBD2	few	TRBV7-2	CASSLQASGPRDTQYF	TGTGCCAGCAGCTTACAGGCTAGCGGGCCTCGGGATACGCAGTATTTT
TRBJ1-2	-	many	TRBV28	CASSVTIENYGYTF	TGTGCCAGCAGCGTTACAATTGAAAACTATGGCTACACCTTC
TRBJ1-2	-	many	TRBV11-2	CASSLDRGYTF	TGTGCCAGCAGCTTAGACAGGGGCTACACCTTC
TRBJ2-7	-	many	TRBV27	CASSYGGFSYEQYF	TGTGCCAGCAGTTACGGGGGATTTTCCTACGAGCAGTACTTC
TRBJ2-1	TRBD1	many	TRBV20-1	CSAFQADRADEQFF	TGCAGTGCTTTTCAGGCCGACAGGGCGGATGAGCAGTTCTTC